The 30 T cell receptor beta chains presented below share a single source sample, sequenced in a study of T cells after somatic rescue of genetic block. Profiled with immunoSEQ multiplex PCR; TCRdb holds only in-frame clones, not every one. The repertoire holds tens of thousands of clones, 85% to 95% seen once, with around 3% in the top ten. Input material: peripheral blood mononuclear cells (PBMCs). The origin of the receptors is a man aged 35 to 55.

The chain employs TRBV27 and TRBJ2-7; 8 positions match TRBD2. The CDR3 totals 14 residues. Germline trimming cut 7 bases from V and 0 bases from J; bases unmatched to any gene: 5. From germline, CDR1 is MNHEY and CDR2 SMNVEV (reference sequence). In nucleotides, the CDR3 is TGTGCCAGCACAAGCCGGGGGGGCTCCTACGAGCAGTACTTC. Translating gives CASTSRGGSYEQYF.

J is TRBJ2-7 and V is TRBV6-6; TRBD1 or TRBD2 may be the D gene (5 bases each). The length of the CDR3 is 16 residues. Trimming cost V 7 bases and J 4 bases, with 23 bases left between them. CDR1 MNHNY and CDR2 SVGAGI come from the germline V gene (reference sequence). The CDR3 loop is CASTIRGASTNYEQYF. The CDR3 DNA follows: TGTGCCAGCACCATCCGAGGGGCTAGCACGAATTACGAGCAGTACTTC.

This chain uses TRBV7-2 with TRBJ2-3, with 8 bases that match TRBD2. This CDR3 is 16 amino acids long. Germline CDR1 is SGHTA and CDR2 is FQGNSA. After removal of 5 bases from V and 0 bases from J, the junction contained 7 bases not matched to a gene. The CDR3 coding sequence is TGTGCCAGCAGCACCTTTAGCGGGATAAGCACAGATACGCAGTATTTT. Its translation is CASSTFSGISTDTQYF.

The V gene is TRBV11-2, the J gene TRBJ2-4, with D uncertain. V lost 1 base and J lost 1, with 8 bases in between. CDR1 SGHAT and CDR2 FQNNGV come from the germline V gene. The CDR3 covers 15 residues. The CDR3 sequence: CASSLGERAKNIQYF. The CDR3 DNA reads as TGTGCCAGCAGCTTAGGGGAACGGGCCAAAAACATTCAGTACTTC.

The rearrangement joins TRBV5-6 to TRBJ1-5; no firm D call. CDR1 is SGHDT, CDR2 YYEEEE, per germline. The V gene lost 4 bases and the J gene lost 2 bases, with 13 bases spanning the gap. The CDR3 sequence is 15 residues long. The chain's CDR3 is CASSRGLVGNQPQHF. The CDR3 DNA sequence: TGTGCCAGCAGCCGCGGGCTCGTTGGCAATCAGCCCCAGCATTTT.

V is TRBV5-4 and J is TRBJ2-5, with D perhaps matching TRBD1 (6 bases). From germline, CDR1 is SGHNT and CDR2 YYREEE (reference sequence). The CDR3 sequence is 16 residues long. Trimming shortened V by 0 bases and J by 1 base, and 13 bases separated the two germline ends. The CDR3 is CASSLGGRGCQETQYF. The CDR3 DNA reads TGTGCCAGCAGCTTGGGGGGCAGGGGCTGCCAAGAGACCCAGTACTTC.

This chain uses TRBV19 with TRBJ2-7; D not resolved. V was pared by 1 base and J by 2 bases, with 9 bases between. The CDR3 is 14 amino acids. Germline CDR1 reads LNHDA; CDR2 reads SQIVND (reference sequence). The CDR3 is CASSIGPEPYEQYF. The CDR3 nucleotides are TGTGCCAGTAGTATAGGCCCGGAACCCTACGAGCAGTACTTC.

The rearrangement joins TRBV30 to TRBJ1-3; D uncertain. This CDR3 has 16 amino acids. The germline gives CDR1 GTSNPN, CDR2 SVGIG (reference sequence). V was cut by 0 bases and J by 2 bases, with 14 bases left in between. This CDR3 reads CAWSVTPSVTGNTIYF. The CDR3 bases are TGTGCCTGGAGTGTAACCCCCAGCGTAACTGGAAACACCATATATTTT.

This rearrangement joins TRBV23-1 to TRBJ2-3; D is possibly TRBD1 (6 bases). TRBV23-1 has ORF status, its function being uncertain. The V end was cut by 3 bases, the J end by 4 bases, with 20 bases between. The CDR3 is made up of 17 amino acids. DNA for the CDR3: TGCGCCAGCAGTCACCAGACCCGAGGACAGAACGCAGATACGCAGTATTTT. Residues: CASSHQTRGQNADTQYF.

J is TRBJ2-1 and V is TRBV6-1, with D maybe TRBD1 (6 bases). The CDR3 contains 12 residues. V dropped 2 bases and J dropped 14 bases, with 13 bases sitting between them. The germline V gene has CDR1 MNHNS and CDR2 SASEGT. The CDR3 sequence is CASSEWGQLEFF. As DNA, the CDR3 is TGTGCCAGCAGTGAATGGGGGCAACTCGAGTTCTTC.

The genes are TRBV7-2 and TRBJ2-5; the D gene could be TRBD1 or TRBD2 (5 bases each). In germline, CDR1 is SGHTA, CDR2 FQGNSA. The CDR3 is made up of 13 amino acids. The germline V and J ends were trimmed by 4 bases and 2 bases, with 8 bases remaining between them. In DNA, the CDR3 is TGTGCCAGCAGCTCGGGACCGCAAGAGACCCAGTACTTC. Amino acids: CASSSGPQETQYF.

In nucleotides, the CDR3 is TGTGCCAGCAGTCGCGTCGGCTCCTGGATCAACGAGCAGTACTTC. Protein product: CASSRVGSWINEQYF. This chain uses TRBV6-5 with TRBJ2-7; D gene uncertain. The CDR3 spans 15 residues. The V gene lost 5 bases and the J gene lost 5 bases, with 19 bases spanning the gap. Looked up from germline, CDR1 is MNHEY and CDR2 is SVGAGI.

V and J are TRBV5-1 and TRBJ2-1; D may be TRBD2 (7 bases). The germline V gene has CDR1 SGHRS and CDR2 YFSETQ. With 2 bases removed from V and 10 bases from J, the gap between germline ends came to 22 bases. There are 16 residues in the CDR3. The CDR3 loop is CASSFGGGGRAWEQFF. The CDR3 bases are TGCGCCAGCAGCTTTGGAGGCGGGGGCCGGGCATGGGAGCAGTTCTTC.

The J gene is TRBJ2-1, the V gene TRBV1; TRBD1 was called by the table and not checked on the DNA. TRBV1 is flagged as a pseudogene. The CDR3 loop spans 18 amino acids. CDR3 DNA sequence: TGCACCAGCAGCCAAGATCGTGACTCGGGACAGTCCCCCAATGAGCAGTTCTTC. Protein sequence: CTSSQDRDSGQSPNEQFF.

The V gene is TRBV20-1, the J gene TRBJ2-3; no reliable D call. CDR1 and CDR2 from the germline V gene are DFQATT and SNEGSKA (reference sequence). The CDR3 covers 11 residues. V was cut by 5 bases and J by 9 bases, with 12 bases left in between. CDR3 nucleotides: TGCAGTGCTTCCGACGTAGACACGCAGTATTTT. It translates to CSASDVDTQYF.

V usage is TRBV5-1 and J usage is TRBJ2-7; 7 bases are a match to TRBD1. With 4 bases clipped from V and 3 bases from J, the junction kept 4 bases outside the gene matches. Germline V gives CDR1 SGHRS, CDR2 YFSETQ. CDR3 size: 13 residues. The CDR3 sequence is CASSRDRLYEQYF. The CDR3 nucleotides read TGCGCCAGCAGCCGGGACAGACTCTACGAGCAGTACTTC.

The chain employs TRBV2 and TRBJ2-7; D ambiguous. There are 14 residues in the CDR3. V lost 5 bases to trimming and J lost 1 base, with 12 bases between them. Germline values: CDR1 SNHLY, CDR2 FYNNEI. Here the CDR3 reads CASSSGRNSYEQYF. CDR3 DNA sequence: TGTGCCAGCAGTTCTGGACGGAATTCCTACGAGCAGTACTTC.

This clone was recorded a few times. The chain carries TRBV4-2 and TRBJ1-3; D remains ambiguous. V lost 3 bases and J 0 bases, leaving 9 bases between the germline ends. From germline, CDR1 is LGHNA and CDR2 YNFKEQ. The CDR3 totals 15 residues. The CDR3 DNA reads TGTGCCAGCAGCCAGATTAGTAACTCTGGAAACACCATATATTTT. This translates into CASSQISNSGNTIYF.

The chain links TRBV5-1 to TRBJ2-7, with D possibly being TRBD2 (6 bases). Germline V CDR1 and CDR2: SGHRS, YFSETQ. Trimming left V 7 bases short and J 3 bases short, with 14 bases between. CDR3 length: 13 residues. CDR3 sequence (DNA): TGCGCCAGCGCGGGACTGCTCAACTACGAGCAGTACTTC. This encodes CASAGLLNYEQYF.

This clone appeared once. The chain links TRBV12-2 to TRBJ2-1; TRBD2, the D gene given by the table, was not confirmed from the DNA. TRBV12-2 is a known pseudogene. The CDR3 sequence is 16 residues long. CDR3 sequence: CASRSPRGHSYNEQFF. The CDR3 nucleotides are TGTGCAAGTCGCTCCCCCCGGGGTCACTCCTACAATGAGCAGTTCTTC.

For this clone: This same CDR3 is encoded by further DNA sequences in the sample. This rearrangement joins TRBV19 to TRBJ1-5; weak D call: TRBD1 (6 bases). Germline loops: CDR1 LNHDA, CDR2 SQIVND (reference sequence). The CDR3 extends over 14 amino acids. Trimming took off 3 bases at V and 3 bases at J, with 9 bases between the two ends. CDR3 protein: CASSIRDTNQPQHF. The CDR3 nucleotides are TGTGCCAGTAGTATCCGGGACACCAATCAGCCCCAGCATTTT. The full variable domain, with the rest looked up from reference TRBV19 and TRBJ1-5, is DGGITQSPKYLFRKEGQNVTLSCEQNLNHDAMYWYRQDPGQGLRLIYYSQIVNDFQKGDIAEGYSVSREKKESFPLTVTSAQKNPTAFYLCASSIRDTNQPQHFGDGTRLSIL.

This chain joins TRBV2 and TRBJ1-6; tentatively, D is TRBD1 (6 bases). Germline V lookup: CDR1 SNHLY, CDR2 FYNNEI. The CDR3 has 13 residues. Trimming removed 8 bases from V and 9 bases from J, with 14 bases in between. The CDR3 here is CASLQGDGSPLHF. The CDR3 nucleotides read TGTGCCAGCCTACAGGGAGATGGTTCACCCCTCCACTTT.

The J gene is TRBJ1-5, the V gene TRBV4-2; 8 bases map to TRBD1. CDR1 and CDR2 from the germline V gene are LGHNA and YNFKEQ. V trimming: 2 bases; J trimming: 4 bases; junction bases outside the gene matches: 4. The CDR3 totals 15 residues. Written as DNA, the CDR3 is TGTGCCAGCAGCCAACAGGGGGCAAGAAATCAGCCCCAGCATTTT. Translating it yields CASSQQGARNQPQHF.

V is TRBV7-2 and J is TRBJ2-2, with 9 positions matching TRBD2. In germline, CDR1 is SGHTA, CDR2 FQGNSA. The CDR3 runs 15 residues. V trimming: 6 bases; J trimming: 7 bases; junction bases outside the gene matches: 9. The CDR3 protein is CASRLSGRRDGELFF. The DNA for the CDR3 is TGTGCCAGCAGGCTCAGCGGGAGGCGGGACGGGGAGCTGTTTTTT.

The V gene is TRBV28, the J gene TRBJ2-3; TRBD1 is a possible D gene (5 bases). The germline V gene encodes CDR1 MDHEN and CDR2 SYDVKM. The CDR3 sequence is 12 residues long. V was shortened by 6 bases and J by 5 bases, with 9 bases between the two germline ends. This CDR3 is CASREGVDTQYF. DNA of the CDR3: TGTGCCAGCAGGGAAGGGGTAGATACGCAGTATTTT.

The chain combines TRBV7-9 with TRBJ2-3; possibly TRBD1 or TRBD2 for D (6 bases each). CDR1 and CDR2 (germline): SEHNR, FQNEAQ (reference sequence). There are 16 residues in the CDR3. V shed 1 base and J shed 0 bases, with 11 bases lying between them. The CDR3 region is CASSLVGGFSTDTQYF. DNA for the CDR3: TGTGCCAGCAGCTTAGTAGGGGGGTTTAGCACAGATACGCAGTATTTT.

The V gene is TRBV2, the J gene TRBJ1-5; perhaps TRBD1 as D (5 bases). V was clipped by 5 bases and J by 5 bases, with 16 bases between them. Germline-derived CDR1 and CDR2 are SNHLY and FYNNEI. The CDR3 runs to 15 residues. The CDR3 DNA sequence: TGTGCCAGCAGTCGATATGGCAGGGATGATCAGCCCCAGCATTTT. Translated, it gives CASSRYGRDDQPQHF.

The chain couples TRBV6-4 to TRBJ2-5; D not certain. With 6 bases removed from V and 5 bases from J, the gap between germline ends came to 16 bases. This CDR3 region has 14 residues. Germline values: CDR1 MRHNA, CDR2 SNTAGT. This CDR3 is CASSSPSKRETQYF. In DNA, the CDR3 is TGTGCCAGCAGCTCCCCATCGAAAAGGGAGACCCAGTACTTC.

The chain employs TRBV5-4 and TRBJ2-5, with 9 bases fitting TRBD1. This CDR3 has 16 amino acids. V dropped 0 bases and J dropped 4; count of bases not matched to a gene: 7. Germline V gene data show CDR1 as SGHNT and CDR2 as YYREEE (reference sequence). CDR3 in DNA: TGTGCCAGCAGCTTGGGTCGGACAGGGGTCGGAGAGACCCAGTACTTC. This encodes CASSLGRTGVGETQYF.

CDR3 nucleotide sequence: TGTGCCAGCAGTTCCCCCGGACAGGGGTTCGCAGATACGCAGTATTTT. It is translated as CASSSPGQGFADTQYF. V and J are TRBV28 and TRBJ2-3, with 9 bases identical to TRBD1. The CDR3 totals 16 residues. The V gene end was trimmed by 4 bases and the J gene end by 4 bases; junction bases not matched to a gene: 9. Germline values: CDR1 MDHEN, CDR2 SYDVKM.